These 9 T cell receptor beta chains came from one sample sequenced in a study of blood T cell repertoires in COVID-19. The method was immunoSEQ multiplex PCR; TCRdb's version includes in-frame clones alone and lacks a portion of them. The profile shows under 95,000 clones, around four fifths of them singletons. The sequencing input was peripheral blood. The receptors originated from a human donor in a cohort sampled during active COVID-19.

This sequence joins TRBV7-2 and TRBJ2-7; possible D gene TRBD2, 5 bases. V dropped 5 bases and J dropped 7 bases, with 21 bases sitting between them. Looked up from germline, CDR1 is SGHTA and CDR2 is FQGNSA. The CDR3 contains 15 residues. CDR3 amino acids: CASSPGLSLGWEQYF. As DNA, the CDR3 is TGTGCCAGCAGCCCCGGACTCTCCCTGGGATGGGAGCAGTACTTC.

The gene calls are TRBV9 and TRBJ1-2; D is unclear. The V gene's germline CDR1 is SGDLS and CDR2 YYNGEE. The CDR3 extends over 15 amino acids. Trimming took 0 bases from V and 0 from J, leaving 9 bases between them. The CDR3: CASSVAAGSNYGYTF. Written as DNA, the CDR3 is TGTGCCAGCAGCGTAGCGGCCGGGTCTAACTATGGCTACACCTTC.

This rearrangement joins TRBV7-3 to TRBJ2-5, with unresolved D. CDR3 length equals 16 residues. Trimming cost V 4 bases and J 5 bases, with 20 bases left between them. Germline CDR1 SGHTA, CDR2 FQGTGA. CDR3 amino acids: CASSSSAASSAETQYF. CDR3 bases: TGTGCCAGCAGCTCATCGGCGGCCTCTTCGGCGGAGACCCAGTACTTC. The variable domain in full, with the rest retrieved from reference TRBV7-3 and TRBJ2-5, is GAGVSQTPSNKVTEKGKYVELRCDPISGHTALYWYRQSLGQGPEFLIYFQGTGAADDSGLPNDRFFAVRPEGSVSTLKIQRTERGDSAVYLCASSSSAASSAETQYFGPGTRLLVL.

V gene TRBV5-6 combines with J gene TRBJ2-7; the match to TRBD1 covers 7 bases. The CDR3 sequence is 14 residues long. From germline, CDR1 is SGHDT and CDR2 YYEEEE. V lost 7 bases, J lost 6 bases, and 13 bases stayed unmatched. The CDR3 sequence is CASSRRDRLSEQYF. The CDR3 nucleotides read TGTGCCAGCTCCCGCCGGGACAGACTCTCCGAGCAGTACTTC.

J is TRBJ1-6 and V is TRBV7-2; 8 positions agree with TRBD1. Looked up from germline, CDR1 is SGHTA and CDR2 is FQGNSA. Trimming took 5 bases from V and 9 from J; bases not matched to a gene: 9. The CDR3 covers 15 residues. The CDR3 spells CASSPSRGRGSPLHF. The CDR3 DNA reads TGTGCCAGCAGCCCGAGCAGGGGGCGCGGTTCACCCCTCCACTTT.

V usage is TRBV12-3 or TRBV12-4 and J usage is TRBJ2-5; 8 positions match TRBD1. The CDR3 consists of 13 residues. V gave up 6 bases and J gave up 3 bases; unmatched junction bases: 3. The CDR3 region is CASRNRGEETQYF. CDR3 coding DNA: TGTGCCAGCAGAAACAGGGGGGAAGAGACCCAGTACTTC.

This sequence joins TRBV30 and TRBJ1-1; D unresolved. From germline, CDR1 is GTSNPN and CDR2 SVGIG (reference sequence). The V gene lost 6 bases and the J gene lost 1 base, with 18 bases spanning the gap. This CDR3 is built from 15 residues. For the CDR3, the DNA is TGTGCCTGCCCAAAAGGTGGGCGCCGGAACACTGAAGCTTTCTTT. Its protein product is CACPKGGRRNTEAFF.

The chain combines TRBV19 with TRBJ2-3; no firm D call. This CDR3 has 14 amino acids. The V gene lost 2 bases and the J gene lost 1 base, with 7 bases spanning the gap. CDR1 is LNHDA, CDR2 SQIVND, per germline (reference sequence). The CDR3 loop reads CASSIRVGTDTQYF. DNA of the CDR3: TGTGCCAGTAGTATACGGGTGGGCACAGATACGCAGTATTTT.

The rearrangement joins TRBV25-1 to TRBJ2-2, with 10 bases that match TRBD1. The germline V gene has CDR1 MGHDK and CDR2 SYGVNS. The CDR3 consists of 16 residues. After removal of 0 bases from V and 6 bases from J, the junction contained 4 bases not matched to a gene. CDR3 residues: CASSEYGQGGPGELFF. The CDR3 coding sequence is TGTGCCAGCAGTGAATACGGACAGGGGGGCCCCGGGGAGCTGTTTTTT.